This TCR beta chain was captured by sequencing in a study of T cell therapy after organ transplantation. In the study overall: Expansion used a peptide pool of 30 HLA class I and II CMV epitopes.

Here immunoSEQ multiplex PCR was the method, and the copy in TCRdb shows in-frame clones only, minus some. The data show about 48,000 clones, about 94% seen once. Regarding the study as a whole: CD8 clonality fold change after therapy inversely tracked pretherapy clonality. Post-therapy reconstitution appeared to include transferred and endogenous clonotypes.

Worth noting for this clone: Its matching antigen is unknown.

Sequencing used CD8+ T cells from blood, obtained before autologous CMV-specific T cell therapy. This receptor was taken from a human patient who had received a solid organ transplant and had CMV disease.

This CDR3 is CASSMGAAGTEAFF. The CDR3 DNA sequence: TGTGCCAGTAGTATGGGGGCCGCCGGCACTGAAGCTTTCTTT. The chain is built from TRBV19 and TRBJ1-1, with a weak D call TRBD1 (6 bases). The germline CDR1 and CDR2 sequences are LNHDA and SQIVND (reference sequence). The CDR3 consists of 14 residues. V dropped 3 bases and J dropped 4 bases, with 12 bases sitting between them.